This entry describes one T cell receptor (beta chain). Germline CDR1 reads MNHEY; CDR2 reads SMNVEV (reference sequence). V shed 3 bases and J shed 4 bases, with 12 bases lying between them. CDR3 length: 14 amino acids. Exposure to brentuximab vedotin varied, and each patient had relapsed following autologous stem cell transplantation. Assay used: immunoSEQ multiplex PCR; TCRdb lists only in-frame clones, some missing. This sample carries around 39,000 clones, 76% of them seen once, and the ten largest clones take approximately 15%. The sample originates from a study of PD-1 blockade in classical Hodgkin lymphoma.

The TCR originated in a human donor with classical Hodgkin lymphoma. The chain links TRBV27 to TRBJ2-5; D is perhaps TRBD2 (6 bases). This material consisted of peripheral blood mononuclear cells (PBMCs), taken before the second cycle of nivolumab. CDR3 sequence (DNA): TGTGCCAGCAGTTTGGCGGGGTGGGCAGAGACCCAGTACTTC. Its protein is CASSLAGWAETQYF.